Shown below are 19 T cell receptor beta chains from a single sample sequenced in a study of blood T cell repertoires in COVID-19. Assay: immunoSEQ multiplex PCR; the TCRdb copy retains only in-frame clones and omits some. Among approximately 350,000 clones listed, around nine tenths were seen once. Sample: peripheral blood. The origin of the receptors is a woman under 30 who had recovered from COVID-19.

J is TRBJ2-1 and V is TRBV3-1 (or the pseudogene TRBV3-2); 7 positions agree with TRBD2. The CDR3 length is 16 residues. Germline CDR1 is LGHDT and CDR2 is YNNKEL (reference sequence). With V trimmed by 10 bases and J by 8 bases, 20 bases remained unmatched. As DNA, the CDR3 is TGTGCCATCAAGACTCGAGGGGAGGGAGGATGGGATGAGCAGTTCTTC. Its translation: CAIKTRGEGGWDEQFF.

The J gene is TRBJ1-2, the V gene TRBV4-1, with D unresolved. Germline V gene sequence: CDR1 MGHRA, CDR2 YSYEKL. The V gene lost 2 bases and the J gene lost 4 bases, with 8 bases spanning the gap. This CDR3 is 13 amino acids long. The chain's CDR3 is CASSQREPYGYTF. In nucleotides, the CDR3 is TGCGCCAGCAGCCAAAGGGAGCCCTATGGCTACACCTTC.

Here the CDR3 reads CASGLVTDTQYF. As DNA, the CDR3 is TGTGCCAGTGGACTAGTAACAGATACGCAGTATTTT. V is TRBV2 and J is TRBJ2-3; TRBD2 agrees at 7 bases. In germline, CDR1 is SNHLY, CDR2 FYNNEI. V trimming: 9 bases; J trimming: 3 bases; junction bases outside the gene matches: 3. The CDR3 length is 12 residues.

V is TRBV15 and J is TRBJ1-2; D is perhaps TRBD1 (5 bases). The CDR3 consists of 13 residues. Looked up from germline, CDR1 is LNHNV and CDR2 is YYDKDF (reference sequence). The V end was cut by 0 bases, the J end by 9 bases, with 11 bases between. This CDR3 is CATSREPRASYTF. The CDR3 nucleotides are TGTGCCACCAGCAGAGAACCCAGGGCTAGCTACACCTTC.

This chain links TRBV3-1 (or the pseudogene TRBV3-2) with TRBJ2-7; D might be TRBD2 (5 bases). The germline V gene has CDR1 LGHDT and CDR2 YNNKEL (reference sequence). The V end was cut by 3 bases, the J end by 5 bases, with 11 bases between. The length of the CDR3 is 13 residues. The CDR3 sequence: CASSHQEVHEQYV. DNA for the CDR3: TGTGCCAGCAGCCACCAGGAGGTCCACGAGCAGTACGTC.

This clone has just one count. V is TRBV10-3 and J is TRBJ2-7; 7 bases match TRBD1. The CDR3 is 14 amino acids. The junction had 5 bases not matched to a gene; V was cut back by 2 bases and J by 4 bases. CDR1 ENHRY and CDR2 SYGVKD come from the germline V gene. CDR3 DNA sequence: TGTGCCATCAGTGAGAGAGGGACAGTGTACGAGCAGTACGTC. This encodes CAISERGTVYEQYV.

The chain links TRBV5-1 to TRBJ1-1; TRBD1 matches at 7 bases. CDR1 and CDR2 from the germline V gene are SGHRS and YFSETQ. This CDR3 contains 15 residues. V shed 4 bases and J 1 base; nucleotides not matched to a gene: 7. The CDR3 coding sequence is TGCGCCAGCAGCCAGGGGGACGGCACGAACACTGAAGCTTTCTTT. Translating gives CASSQGDGTNTEAFF.

The rearrangement links TRBV19 to TRBJ1-1; TRBD1 matches 8 bases. V trimming: 7 bases; J trimming: 2 bases; junction bases outside the gene matches: 6. CDR3 length: 14 amino acids. Germline V lookup: CDR1 LNHDA, CDR2 SQIVND (reference sequence). The CDR3 DNA is TGTGCCAGTATTAGGACAGGGATAAACACTGAAGCTTTCTTT. Translation: CASIRTGINTEAFF. Supplemented by reference TRBV19 and TRBJ1-1, the full variable domain reads DGGITQSPKYLFRKEGQNVTLSCEQNLNHDAMYWYRQDPGQGLRLIYYSQIVNDFQKGDIAEGYSVSREKKESFPLTVTSAQKNPTAFYLCASIRTGINTEAFFGQGTRLTVV.

The chain carries TRBV7-2 and TRBJ2-5, with 7 bases aligning to TRBD2. Germline values: CDR1 SGHTA, CDR2 FQGNSA. The CDR3 runs 17 residues. The V segment lost 6 bases and the J segment 5 bases; nucleotides outside the gene matches: 18. The chain's CDR3 is CASRDQTGGLGQETQYF. The CDR3 DNA reads TGTGCCAGCAGGGATCAAACGGGGGGTTTGGGGCAGGAGACCCAGTACTTC.

The gene calls are TRBV7-2 and TRBJ2-5, with TRBD2 as a possible D gene (7 bases). This CDR3 is built from 14 residues. Trimming stripped 5 bases from V and 11 bases from J, with 21 bases between. Germline-derived CDR1 and CDR2 are SGHTA and FQGNSA. The CDR3 DNA sequence: TGTGCCAGCAGCCCCCCGGGGGGCGGCGAGGTTCAGTACTTC. It specifies CASSPPGGGEVQYF.

In DNA form, the CDR3 reads TGTGCCAGCAGCCGCGTCCCAGGGGGCAGAGAGACCCAGTACTTC. This translates into CASSRVPGGRETQYF. V usage is TRBV11-2 and J usage is TRBJ2-5; TRBD1 agrees at 8 bases. V was clipped by 5 bases and J by 4 bases; unmatched bases: 9. From germline, CDR1 is SGHAT and CDR2 FQNNGV. This CDR3 region has 15 residues.

The gene calls are TRBV6-5 and TRBJ1-2, with D maybe TRBD1 (5 bases). The CDR3 has 13 amino acids. V shed 6 bases and J shed 1 base, with 9 bases lying between them. CDR1 and CDR2 from the germline V gene are MNHEY and SVGAGI. The CDR3 loop reads CASSPRVNYGYTF. The CDR3 DNA sequence: TGTGCCAGCAGCCCCAGGGTTAACTATGGCTACACCTTC.

This chain uses TRBV4-3 with TRBJ2-3, with TRBD2 matching 9 bases. The germline CDR1 and CDR2 sequences are LGHNA and YSLEER. V lost 0 bases, J lost 1 base, and 5 bases stayed unmatched. CDR3 length: 17 residues. In DNA, the CDR3 is TGCGCCAGCAGCCAAGATCTCCCTAGCGGGGGCACAGATACGCAGTATTTT. This sequence encodes CASSQDLPSGGTDTQYF.

V usage is TRBV29-1 and J usage is TRBJ1-2, with D hard to call. Germline assignment: CDR1 SQVTM and CDR2 ANQGSEA. CDR3 length equals 11 residues. The V gene lost 5 bases and the J gene lost 6 bases, with 10 bases spanning the gap. CDR3 sequence (DNA): TGCAGCGTTAAACACATAAATGGCTACACCTTC. Its translation is CSVKHINGYTF.

The rearrangement links TRBV9 to TRBJ1-2, with a possible D match to TRBD1 (6 bases). Germline loops: CDR1 SGDLS, CDR2 YYNGEE. Trimming left V 3 bases short and J 7 bases short, with 7 bases between. The CDR3 has 11 amino acids. CDR3 sequence reads: CASSDRVGYTF. The CDR3 bases are TGTGCCAGCAGCGACAGGGTTGGCTACACCTTC.

This chain connects TRBV5-1 to TRBJ2-3, with 7 bases that match TRBD2. The V gene end was trimmed by 0 bases and the J gene end by 6 bases; junction bases not matched to a gene: 10. Germline CDR1 SGHRS, CDR2 YFSETQ. The CDR3 covers 16 residues. CDR3 bases: TGCGCCAGCAGCTTGGCGGCTAGCGGAACCCTGGATACGCAGTATTTT. This codes for CASSLAASGTLDTQYF.

The chain carries TRBV9 and TRBJ2-1; D gene unclear. CDR1 is SGDLS, CDR2 YYNGEE, per germline. This CDR3 region has 14 residues. Trimming cost V 0 bases and J 10 bases, with 14 bases left between them. CDR3 nucleotides: TGTGCCAGCAGCGTAGATAGAGCACTACGAGAGCAGTTCTTC. It yields the protein CASSVDRALREQFF.

This chain uses TRBV27 with TRBJ1-4, with D perhaps matching TRBD1 (5 bases). The CDR3 consists of 14 residues. CDR1 is MNHEY, CDR2 SMNVEV, per germline (reference sequence). V gave up 6 bases and J gave up 8 bases, with 16 bases separating them. The CDR3 DNA reads TGTGCCAGCAGCACAGGTGCCAAGGGCGAAAAACTGTTTTTT. This encodes CASSTGAKGEKLFF.

This chain links TRBV19 with TRBJ1-3, with D hard to call. The CDR3 spans 16 residues. Trimming left V 3 bases short and J 4 bases short, with 16 bases between. The germline CDR1 and CDR2 sequences are LNHDA and SQIVND (reference sequence). The CDR3 DNA sequence: TGTGCCAGTAGTATGGGTGGATGGACGGGAGGAAACACCATATATTTT. Protein product: CASSMGGWTGGNTIYF.